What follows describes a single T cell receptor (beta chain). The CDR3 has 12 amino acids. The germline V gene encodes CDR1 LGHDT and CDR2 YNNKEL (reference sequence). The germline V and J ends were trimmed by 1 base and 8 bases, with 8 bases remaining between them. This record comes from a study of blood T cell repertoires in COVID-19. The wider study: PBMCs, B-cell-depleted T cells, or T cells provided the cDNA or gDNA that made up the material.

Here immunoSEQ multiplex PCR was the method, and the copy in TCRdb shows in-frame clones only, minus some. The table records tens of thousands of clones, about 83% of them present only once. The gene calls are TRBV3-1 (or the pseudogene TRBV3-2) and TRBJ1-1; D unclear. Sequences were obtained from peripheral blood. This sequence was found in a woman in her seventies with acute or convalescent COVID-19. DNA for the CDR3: TGTGCCAGCAGCCAAGCGGGGAGGGAAGCTTTCTTT. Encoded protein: CASSQAGREAFF.